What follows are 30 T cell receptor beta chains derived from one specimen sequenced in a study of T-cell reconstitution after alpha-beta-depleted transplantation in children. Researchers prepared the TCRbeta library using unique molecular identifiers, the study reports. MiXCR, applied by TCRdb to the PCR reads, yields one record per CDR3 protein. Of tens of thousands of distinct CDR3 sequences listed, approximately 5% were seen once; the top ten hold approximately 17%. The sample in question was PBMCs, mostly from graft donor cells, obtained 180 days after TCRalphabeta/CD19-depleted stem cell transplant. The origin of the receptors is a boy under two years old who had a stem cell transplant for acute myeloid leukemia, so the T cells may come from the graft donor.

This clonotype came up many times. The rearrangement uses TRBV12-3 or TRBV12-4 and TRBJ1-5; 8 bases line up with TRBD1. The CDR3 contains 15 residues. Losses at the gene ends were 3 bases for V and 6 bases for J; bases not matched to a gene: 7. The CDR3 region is CASSLAGGNGQPQHF. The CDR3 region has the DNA TGTGCCAGCAGTTTGGCAGGGGGCAACGGTCAGCCCCAGCATTTT.

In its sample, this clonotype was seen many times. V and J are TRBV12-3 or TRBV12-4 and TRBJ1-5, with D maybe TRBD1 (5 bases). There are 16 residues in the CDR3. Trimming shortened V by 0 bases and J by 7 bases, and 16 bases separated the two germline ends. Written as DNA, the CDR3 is TGTGCCAGCAGTTTAGCACCGCCCTTCGGGGGGCAGCCCCAGCATTTT. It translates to CASSLAPPFGGQPQHF.

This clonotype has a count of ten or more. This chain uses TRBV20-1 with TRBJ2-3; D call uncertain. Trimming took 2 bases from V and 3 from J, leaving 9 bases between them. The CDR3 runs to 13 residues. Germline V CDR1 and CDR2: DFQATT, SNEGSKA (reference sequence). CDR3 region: CSARHNPTDTQYF. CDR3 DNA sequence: TGCAGTGCTAGACACAACCCTACAGATACGCAGTATTTT.

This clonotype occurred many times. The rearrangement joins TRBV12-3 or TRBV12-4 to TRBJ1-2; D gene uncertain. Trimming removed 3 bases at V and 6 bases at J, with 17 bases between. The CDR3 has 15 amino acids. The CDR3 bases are TGTGCCAGCAGTTTTCCTCCCGAAGAGAGGCATGGCTACACCTTC. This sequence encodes CASSFPPEERHGYTF.

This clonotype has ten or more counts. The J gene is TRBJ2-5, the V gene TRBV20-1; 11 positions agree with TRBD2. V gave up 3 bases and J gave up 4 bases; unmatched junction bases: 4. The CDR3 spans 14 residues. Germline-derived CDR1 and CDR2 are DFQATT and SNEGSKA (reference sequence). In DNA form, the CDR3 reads TGCAGTGCTAGTAGACTAGCGGGGAGAGAGACCCAGTACTTC. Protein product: CSASRLAGRETQYF.

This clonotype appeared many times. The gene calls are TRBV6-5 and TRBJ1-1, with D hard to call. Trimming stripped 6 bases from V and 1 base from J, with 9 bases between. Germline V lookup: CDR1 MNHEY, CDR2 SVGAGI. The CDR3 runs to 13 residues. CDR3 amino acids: CASRRVRNTEAFF. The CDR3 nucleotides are TGTGCCAGCAGGAGGGTACGGAACACTGAAGCTTTCTTT.

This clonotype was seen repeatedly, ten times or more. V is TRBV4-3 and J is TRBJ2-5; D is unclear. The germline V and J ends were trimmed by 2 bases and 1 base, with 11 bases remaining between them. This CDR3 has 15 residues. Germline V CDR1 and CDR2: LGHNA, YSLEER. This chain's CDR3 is CASSQPGRAQETQYF. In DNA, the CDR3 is TGCGCCAGCAGCCAACCTGGACGGGCCCAAGAGACCCAGTACTTC.

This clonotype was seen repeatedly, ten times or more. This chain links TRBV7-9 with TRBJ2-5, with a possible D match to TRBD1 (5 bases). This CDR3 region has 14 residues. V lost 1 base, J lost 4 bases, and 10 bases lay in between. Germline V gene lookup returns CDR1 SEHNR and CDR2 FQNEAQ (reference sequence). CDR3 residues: CASSLGGRPETQYF. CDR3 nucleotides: TGTGCCAGCAGCTTAGGGGGCCGACCAGAGACCCAGTACTTC.

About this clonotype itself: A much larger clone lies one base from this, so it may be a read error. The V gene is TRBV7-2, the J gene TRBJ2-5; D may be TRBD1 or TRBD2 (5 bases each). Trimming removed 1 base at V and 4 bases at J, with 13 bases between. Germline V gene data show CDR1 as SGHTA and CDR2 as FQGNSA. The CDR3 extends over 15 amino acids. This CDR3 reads CASSLGGFVRETQYF. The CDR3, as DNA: TGTGCCAGCAGCTTAGGGGGGTTTGTGAGAGAGACCCAGTACTTC. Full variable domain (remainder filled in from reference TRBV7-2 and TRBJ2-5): GAGVSQSPSNKVTEKGKDVELRCDPISGHTALYWYRQSLGQGLEFLIYFQGNSAPDKSGLPSDRFSAERTGGSVSTLTIQRTQQEDSAVYLCASSLGGFVRETQYFGPGTRLLVL.

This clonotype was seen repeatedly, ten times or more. The CDR3 protein is CASSRRMNTEAFF. CDR3 bases: TGTGCCAGCAGCCGACGGATGAACACTGAAGCTTTCTTT. V is TRBV7-8 and J is TRBJ1-1, with D unclear. Germline assignment: CDR1 SGHVS and CDR2 FQNEAQ. The CDR3 contains 13 residues. V lost 5 bases and J 0 bases, leaving 7 bases between the germline ends.

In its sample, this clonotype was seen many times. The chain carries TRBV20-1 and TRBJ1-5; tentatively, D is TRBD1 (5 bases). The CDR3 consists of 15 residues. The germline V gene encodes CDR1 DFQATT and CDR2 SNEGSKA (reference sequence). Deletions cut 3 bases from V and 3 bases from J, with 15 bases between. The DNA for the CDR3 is TGCAGTGCTAGTGGGGGGAAAGGGTCCAATCAGCCCCAGCATTTT. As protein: CSASGGKGSNQPQHF.

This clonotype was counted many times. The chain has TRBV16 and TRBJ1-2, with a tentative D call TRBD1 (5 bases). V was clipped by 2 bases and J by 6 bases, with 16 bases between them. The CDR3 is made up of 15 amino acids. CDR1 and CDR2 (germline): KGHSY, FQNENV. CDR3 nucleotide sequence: TGTGCCAGCAGCCAAGTCCTTGACAGTCTGGATGGCTACACCTTC. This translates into CASSQVLDSLDGYTF.

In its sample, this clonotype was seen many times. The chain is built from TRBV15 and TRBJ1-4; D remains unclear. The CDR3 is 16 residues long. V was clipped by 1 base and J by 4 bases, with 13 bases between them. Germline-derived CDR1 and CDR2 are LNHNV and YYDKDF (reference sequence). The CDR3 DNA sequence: TGTGCCACCAGCAGAGCCCCACGGGGAGATAATGAAAAACTGTTTTTT. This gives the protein CATSRAPRGDNEKLFF.

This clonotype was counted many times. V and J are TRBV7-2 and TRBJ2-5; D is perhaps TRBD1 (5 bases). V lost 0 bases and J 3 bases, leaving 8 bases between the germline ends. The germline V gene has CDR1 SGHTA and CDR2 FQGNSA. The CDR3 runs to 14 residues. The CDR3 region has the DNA TGTGCCAGCAGCTTAGCGGGGCGAGAAGAGACCCAGTACTTC. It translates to CASSLAGREETQYF. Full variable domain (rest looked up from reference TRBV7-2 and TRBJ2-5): GAGVSQSPSNKVTEKGKDVELRCDPISGHTALYWYRQSLGQGLEFLIYFQGNSAPDKSGLPSDRFSAERTGGSVSTLTIQRTQQEDSAVYLCASSLAGREETQYFGPGTRLLVL.

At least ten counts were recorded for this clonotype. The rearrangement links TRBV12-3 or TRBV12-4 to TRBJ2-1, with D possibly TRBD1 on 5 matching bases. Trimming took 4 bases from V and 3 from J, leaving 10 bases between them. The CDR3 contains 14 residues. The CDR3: CASSSVTVYNEQFF. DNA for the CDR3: TGTGCCAGCAGTTCCGTGACAGTCTACAATGAGCAGTTCTTC.

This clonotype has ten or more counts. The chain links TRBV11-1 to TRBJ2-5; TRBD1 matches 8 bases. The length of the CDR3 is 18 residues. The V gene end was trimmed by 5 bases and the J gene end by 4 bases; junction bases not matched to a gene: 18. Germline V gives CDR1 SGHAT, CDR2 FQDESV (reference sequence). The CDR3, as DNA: TGTGCCAGCAGCCGCACGCCAGGACAGGGCTGGAGCGGAGAGACCCAGTACTTC. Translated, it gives CASSRTPGQGWSGETQYF.

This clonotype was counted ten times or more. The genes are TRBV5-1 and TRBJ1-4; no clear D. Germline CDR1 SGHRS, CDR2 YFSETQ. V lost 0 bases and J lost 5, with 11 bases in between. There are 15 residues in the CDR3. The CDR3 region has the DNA TGCGCCAGCAGCTTGGATGGCACCCGGAATGAAAAACTGTTTTTT. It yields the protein CASSLDGTRNEKLFF.

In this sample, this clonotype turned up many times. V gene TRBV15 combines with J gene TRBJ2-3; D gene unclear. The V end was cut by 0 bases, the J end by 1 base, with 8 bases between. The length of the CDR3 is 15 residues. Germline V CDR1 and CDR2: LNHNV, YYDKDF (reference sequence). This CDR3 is CATSRDGYRTDTQYF. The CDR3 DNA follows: TGTGCCACCAGCAGAGATGGCTATCGCACAGATACGCAGTATTTT.

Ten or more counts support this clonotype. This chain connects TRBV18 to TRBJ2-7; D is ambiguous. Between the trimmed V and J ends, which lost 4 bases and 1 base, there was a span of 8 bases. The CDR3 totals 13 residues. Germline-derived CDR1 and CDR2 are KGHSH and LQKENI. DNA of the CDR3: TGTGCCAGCTCACTCGGGTCTTCCTACGAGCAGTACGTC. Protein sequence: CASSLGSSYEQYV.

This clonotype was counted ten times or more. CDR3 coding DNA: TGTGCCAGCAGCCCTAGACAGGGTTGGTCCCAAGAGACCCAGTACTTC. Translated: CASSPRQGWSQETQYF. J is TRBJ2-5 and V is TRBV28, with TRBD1 matching 7 bases. This CDR3 spans 16 amino acids. Germline V gene sequence: CDR1 MDHEN, CDR2 SYDVKM. V shed 6 bases, J shed 1 base, and the junction held 11 bases outside the gene matches.

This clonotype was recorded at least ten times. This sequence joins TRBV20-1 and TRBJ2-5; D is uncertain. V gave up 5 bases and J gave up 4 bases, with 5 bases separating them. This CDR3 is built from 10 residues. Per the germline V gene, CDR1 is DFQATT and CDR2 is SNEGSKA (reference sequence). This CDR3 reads CSASGETQYF. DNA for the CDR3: TGCAGTGCTTCCGGAGAGACCCAGTACTTC.

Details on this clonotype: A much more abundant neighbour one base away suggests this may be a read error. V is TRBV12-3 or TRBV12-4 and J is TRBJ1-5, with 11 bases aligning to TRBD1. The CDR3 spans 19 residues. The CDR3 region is CASCLLPGQGAQGNQPQHF. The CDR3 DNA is TGTGCCAGCTGTTTACTCCCCGGACAGGGGGCACAGGGCAATCAGCCCCAGCATTTT.

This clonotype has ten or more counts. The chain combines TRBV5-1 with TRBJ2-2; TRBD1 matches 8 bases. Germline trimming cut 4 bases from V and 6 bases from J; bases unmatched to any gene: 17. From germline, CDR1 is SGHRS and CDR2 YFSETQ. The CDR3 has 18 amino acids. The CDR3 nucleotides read TGCGCCAGCAGCCAAACACCAACAATTCACAGGGGGTCCGGGGAGCTGTTTTTT. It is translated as CASSQTPTIHRGSGELFF.

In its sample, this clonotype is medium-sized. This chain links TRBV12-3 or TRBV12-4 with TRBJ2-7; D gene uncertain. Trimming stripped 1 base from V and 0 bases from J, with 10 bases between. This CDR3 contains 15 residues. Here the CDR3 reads CASSLGTPPSYEQYF. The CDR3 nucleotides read TGTGCCAGCAGTTTAGGAACTCCCCCCTCCTACGAGCAGTACTTC.

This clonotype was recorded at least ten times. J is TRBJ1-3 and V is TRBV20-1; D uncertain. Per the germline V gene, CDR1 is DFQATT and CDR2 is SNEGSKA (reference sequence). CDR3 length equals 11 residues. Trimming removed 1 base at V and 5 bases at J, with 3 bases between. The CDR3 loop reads CSARVRNTIYF. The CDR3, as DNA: TGCAGTGCTAGAGTTAGAAACACCATATATTTT.

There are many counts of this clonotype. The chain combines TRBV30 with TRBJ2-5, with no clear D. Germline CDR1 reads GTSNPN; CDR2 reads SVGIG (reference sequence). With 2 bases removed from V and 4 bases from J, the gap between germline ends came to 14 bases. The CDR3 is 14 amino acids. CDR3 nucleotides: TGTGCCTGGAGTACCCGCCCCGGCGGAGAGACCCAGTACTTC. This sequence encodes CAWSTRPGGETQYF.

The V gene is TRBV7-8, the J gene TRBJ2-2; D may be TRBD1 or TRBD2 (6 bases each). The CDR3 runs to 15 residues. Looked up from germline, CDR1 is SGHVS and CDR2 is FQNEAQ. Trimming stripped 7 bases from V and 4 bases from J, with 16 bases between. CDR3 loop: CASKFRGAGTGELFF. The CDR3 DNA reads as TGTGCCAGCAAGTTTAGGGGGGCGGGCACCGGGGAGCTGTTTTTT.

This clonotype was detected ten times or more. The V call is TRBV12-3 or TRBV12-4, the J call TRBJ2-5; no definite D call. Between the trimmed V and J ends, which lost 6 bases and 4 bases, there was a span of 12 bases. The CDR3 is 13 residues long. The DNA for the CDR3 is TGTGCCAGCAGCCGGGTGCCTTCAGAGACCCAGTACTTC. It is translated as CASSRVPSETQYF.

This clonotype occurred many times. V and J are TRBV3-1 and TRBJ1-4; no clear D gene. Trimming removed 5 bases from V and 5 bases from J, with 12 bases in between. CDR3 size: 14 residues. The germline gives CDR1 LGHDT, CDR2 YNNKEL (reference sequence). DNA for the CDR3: TGTGCCAGCAGCAAGAGGTTGCCCAATGAAAAACTGTTTTTT. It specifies CASSKRLPNEKLFF.

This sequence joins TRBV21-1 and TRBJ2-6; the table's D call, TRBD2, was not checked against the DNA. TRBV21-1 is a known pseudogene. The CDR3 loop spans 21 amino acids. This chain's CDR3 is CASSKRPGALAGDSGANVLTF. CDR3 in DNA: TGTGCCAGCAGCAAAAGACCGGGGGCTCTAGCGGGGGACTCTGGGGCCAACGTCCTGACTTTC.